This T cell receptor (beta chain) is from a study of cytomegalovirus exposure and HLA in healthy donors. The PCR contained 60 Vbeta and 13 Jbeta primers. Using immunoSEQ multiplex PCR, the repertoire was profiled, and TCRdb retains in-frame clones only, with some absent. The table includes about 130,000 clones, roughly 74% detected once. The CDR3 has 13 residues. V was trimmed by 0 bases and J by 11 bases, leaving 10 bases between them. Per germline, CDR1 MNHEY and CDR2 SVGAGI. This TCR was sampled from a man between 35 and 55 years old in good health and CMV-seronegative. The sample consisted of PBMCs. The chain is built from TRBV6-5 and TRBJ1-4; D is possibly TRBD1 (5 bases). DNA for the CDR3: TGTGCCAGCAGTTACTCCAGGGAGGGGAAACTGTTTTTT. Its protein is CASSYSREGKLFF.